These 17 T cell receptor beta chains came from one sample sequenced in a study of CXCR3-negative and CXCR3-positive naive CD8 T cells. cDNA libraries for TRB were generated by 5' RACE incorporating UMI labels. Following a re-call of the 5' RACE reads, TCRdb has one entry per CDR3 protein and lacks DNA. The sample holds about 62,000 distinct CDR3 sequences. The sequencing sample was made of naive CXCR3- CD8+ T cells from blood. Subset noted: CD45RO-CCR7+CD27+CD95- naive CD8+ T cells lacking CXCR3 (TNR3-). These receptors were obtained from a human donor in good health. Some clones in this sample may be carry-over from other donors' samples.

The chain is built from TRBV4-1 and TRBJ2-7; TCRdb names TRBD1, which stays unverified in the absence of DNA. Per the germline V gene, CDR1 is MGHRA and CDR2 is YSYEKL. CDR3 length: 13 residues. CDR3 in amino acids: CASSQEVGAEQYF.

The rearrangement uses TRBV7-9 and TRBJ2-2; the D gene TCRdb calls, TRBD1, cannot be checked with no DNA. Germline CDR1 SEHNR, CDR2 FQNEAQ (reference sequence). This CDR3 is 19 amino acids long. This chain's CDR3 is CASSFLQGVPNSNTGELFF.

The J gene is TRBJ2-4, the V gene TRBV29-1; as DNA is missing, the TRBD1 call by TCRdb cannot be tested. The CDR3 extends over 16 amino acids. Germline V CDR1 and CDR2: SQVTM, ANQGSEA. CDR3 sequence reads: CSVEDLGRQGKNIQYF. The variable domain in full, completed from reference TRBV29-1 and TRBJ2-4, reads SAVISQKPSRDICQRGTSLTIQCQVDSQVTMMFWYRQQPGQSLTLIATANQGSEATYESGFVIDKFPISRPNLTFSTLTVSNMSPEDSSIYLCSVEDLGRQGKNIQYFGAGTRLSVL.

This chain uses TRBV12-3 or TRBV12-4 with TRBJ1-1. The CDR3 runs 12 residues. The CDR3 loop reads CASSLDGTEAFF.

The CDR3 here is CSVGGTLTAVANTEAFF. This chain uses TRBV29-1 with TRBJ1-1; the TRBD1 assignment by TCRdb is unverifiable without DNA. CDR3 size: 17 residues. CDR1 is SQVTM, CDR2 ANQGSEA, per germline.

CDR3 in amino acids: CSVITGPYEQYF. The rearrangement links TRBV29-1 to TRBJ2-7. The CDR3 sequence is 12 residues long. Germline V gene data show CDR1 as SQVTM and CDR2 as ANQGSEA.

The chain joins TRBV4-3 to TRBJ2-2. The germline CDR1 and CDR2 sequences are LGHNA and YSLEER. There are 15 residues in the CDR3. This CDR3 reads CASSQADTNTGELFF.

The gene calls are TRBV29-1 and TRBJ1-1; there is no DNA to check the TCRdb D call of TRBD1. Per germline, CDR1 SQVTM and CDR2 ANQGSEA. The CDR3 has 16 residues. The chain's CDR3 is CSVEDWATGGNTEAFF.

The chain links TRBV9 to TRBJ1-3; the D call of TRBD1 rests on TCRdb alone, since no DNA is present to check it. CDR3 length: 13 amino acids. CDR1 and CDR2 (germline): SGDLS, YYNGEE. The CDR3 region is CASSMTGVNTIYF.

The genes are TRBV29-1 and TRBJ1-5; the TCRdb D gene call, TRBD1, has no DNA to confirm it. Germline CDR1 reads SQVTM; CDR2 reads ANQGSEA. There are 14 residues in the CDR3. The CDR3 loop reads CSVRGSDSNQPQHF. The full variable domain, in which reference TRBV29-1 and TRBJ1-5 provide the parts outside the CDR3, is SAVISQKPSRDICQRGTSLTIQCQVDSQVTMMFWYRQQPGQSLTLIATANQGSEATYESGFVIDKFPISRPNLTFSTLTVSNMSPEDSSIYLCSVRGSDSNQPQHFGDGTRLSIL.

The V gene is TRBV7-3, the J gene TRBJ2-3; TCRdb selects TRBD2, and the lack of DNA leaves this call unchecked. CDR1 SGHTA and CDR2 FQGTGA come from the germline V gene. There are 17 residues in the CDR3. The CDR3 region is CASSLAISGGAGDTQYF. Full variable domain (rest looked up from reference TRBV7-3 and TRBJ2-3): GAGVSQTPSNKVTEKGKYVELRCDPISGHTALYWYRQSLGQGPEFLIYFQGTGAADDSGLPNDRFFAVRPEGSVSTLKIQRTERGDSAVYLCASSLAISGGAGDTQYFGPGTRLTVL.

The chain carries TRBV29-1 and TRBJ2-1; the D call of TRBD1 rests on TCRdb alone, since no DNA is present to check it. Germline V gene data show CDR1 as SQVTM and CDR2 as ANQGSEA. This CDR3 contains 14 residues. The CDR3 is CSVERTGVYNEQFF.

The CDR3 loop reads CASSLAGGTYEQYF. The chain is built from TRBV7-6 and TRBJ2-7; TCRdb picks TRBD1, but there is no DNA to check that call. Germline V CDR1 and CDR2: SGHVS, FNYEAQ. The CDR3 covers 14 residues.

The chain couples TRBV12-3 or TRBV12-4 to TRBJ1-2. CDR3 length: 12 amino acids. This CDR3 is CASSLEREGYTF.

The chain has TRBV12-3 or TRBV12-4 and TRBJ2-7; TCRdb designates TRBD1, a call that cannot be tested without DNA. The CDR3 consists of 12 residues. CDR3 protein: CASGTGGYEQYF.

This chain uses TRBV11-2 with TRBJ2-3; the D call from TCRdb, TRBD1, cannot be confirmed without DNA. Per germline, CDR1 SGHAT and CDR2 FQNNGV. This CDR3 region has 15 residues. CDR3: CASSLDRGGLDTQYF. The full variable domain, its missing parts supplied by reference TRBV11-2 and TRBJ2-3, is EAGVAQSPRYKIIEKRQSVAFWCNPISGHATLYWYQQILGQGPKLLIQFQNNGVVDDSQLPKDRFSAERLKGVDSTLKIQPAKLEDSAVYLCASSLDRGGLDTQYFGPGTRLTVL.

This chain uses TRBV6-9 with TRBJ2-7; TCRdb lists TRBD2, though no DNA is available to test this call. The CDR3 sequence is 16 residues long. Germline values: CDR1 MNHGY, CDR2 SVAAGI. The CDR3 spells CASRPPRFAKTYEQYF.